Listed here is a single T cell receptor beta chain. Selection for sequencing was limited to patients who had shown CD8+CD57+ cell expansion by flow cytometry. The use of genomic DNA as template underpinned the TCR beta VDJ and CDR3 profiling. A single record per CDR3 protein comes from TCRdb applying MiXCR to the reads. The sample lists 200,000 to 300,000 distinct CDR3 sequences, around 82% occurring once. This entry is derived from a study of CD8+CD57+ T cells in acquired aplastic anemia. The CDR3 runs 16 residues. Losses at the gene ends were 7 bases for V and 1 base for J; bases not matched to a gene: 4. The germline gives CDR1 MNHNS, CDR2 SASEGT.

Sequenced material: sorted CD4+, CD8+, or CD8+CD57+ T cells (not recorded which) from PBMCs. The J gene is TRBJ1-6, the V gene TRBV6-1, with TRBD1 identical over 10 bases. This sequence was found in a human donor with aplastic anemia. CDR3 loop: CASTGTGESYNSPLHF. Written as DNA, the CDR3 is TGTGCCAGCACCGGGACAGGGGAATCCTATAATTCACCCCTCCACTTT.